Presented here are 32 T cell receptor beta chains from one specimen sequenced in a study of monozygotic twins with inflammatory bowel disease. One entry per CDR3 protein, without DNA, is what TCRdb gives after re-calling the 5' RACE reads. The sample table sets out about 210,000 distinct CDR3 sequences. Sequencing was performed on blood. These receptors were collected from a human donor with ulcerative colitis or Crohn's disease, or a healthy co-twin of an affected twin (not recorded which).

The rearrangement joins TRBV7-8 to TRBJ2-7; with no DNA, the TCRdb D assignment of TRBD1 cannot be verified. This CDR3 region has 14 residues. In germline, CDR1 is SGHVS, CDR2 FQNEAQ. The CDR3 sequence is CASSLRDRGLEQYF.

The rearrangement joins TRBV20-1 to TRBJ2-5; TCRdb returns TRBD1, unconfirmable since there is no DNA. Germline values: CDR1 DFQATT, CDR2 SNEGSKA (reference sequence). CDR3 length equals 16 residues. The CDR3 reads CSAREGSTAIQETQYF.

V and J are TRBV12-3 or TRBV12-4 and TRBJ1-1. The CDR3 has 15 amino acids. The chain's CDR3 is CASRKRTAVMAEAFF.

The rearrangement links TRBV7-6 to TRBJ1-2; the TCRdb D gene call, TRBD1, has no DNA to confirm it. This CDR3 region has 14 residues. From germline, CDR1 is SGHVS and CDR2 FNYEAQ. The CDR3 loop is CASSPGTGRDGYTF.

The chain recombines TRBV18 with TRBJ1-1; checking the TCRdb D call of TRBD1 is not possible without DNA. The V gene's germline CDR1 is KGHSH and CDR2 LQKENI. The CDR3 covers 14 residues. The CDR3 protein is CASSPMEGAPEAFF.

CDR3 amino acids: CASSPRTGFGANVLTF. V is TRBV9 and J is TRBJ2-6; lacking DNA, the TRBD1 call made by TCRdb goes unchecked. There are 16 residues in the CDR3. CDR1 and CDR2 from the germline V gene are SGDLS and YYNGEE.

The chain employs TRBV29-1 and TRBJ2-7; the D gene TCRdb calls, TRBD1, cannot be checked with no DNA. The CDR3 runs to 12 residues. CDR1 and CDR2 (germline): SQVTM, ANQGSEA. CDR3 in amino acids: CSVQRAPYEQYF.

The CDR3 region is CASSFPRSTSGRASDTQYF. The genes are TRBV5-4 and TRBJ2-3; the TRBD2 assignment by TCRdb is unverifiable without DNA. The CDR3 sequence is 19 residues long. Germline CDR1 SGHNT, CDR2 YYREEE (reference sequence).

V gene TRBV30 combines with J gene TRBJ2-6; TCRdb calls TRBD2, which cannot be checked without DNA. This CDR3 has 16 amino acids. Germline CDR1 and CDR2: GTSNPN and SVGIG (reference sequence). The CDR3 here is CAWSPPRSWGANVLTF. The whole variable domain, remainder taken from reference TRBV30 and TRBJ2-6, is SQTIHQWPATLVQPVGSPLSLECTVEGTSNPNLYWYRQAAGRGLQLLFYSVGIGQISSEVPQNLSASRPQDRQFILSSKKLLLSDSGFYLCAWSPPRSWGANVLTFGAGSRLTVL.

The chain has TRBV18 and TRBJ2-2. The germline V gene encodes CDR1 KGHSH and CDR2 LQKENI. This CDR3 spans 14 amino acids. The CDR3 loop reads CASSPIYGTGELFF.

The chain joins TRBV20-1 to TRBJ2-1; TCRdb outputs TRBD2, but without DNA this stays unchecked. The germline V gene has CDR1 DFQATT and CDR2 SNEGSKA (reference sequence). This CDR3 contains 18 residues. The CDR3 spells CSARDPFRLEGRYNEQFF.

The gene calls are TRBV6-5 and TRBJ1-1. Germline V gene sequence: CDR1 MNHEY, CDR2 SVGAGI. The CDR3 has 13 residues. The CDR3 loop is CASRRDGNTEAFF.

CDR3 loop: CASSRIPGGRDTQYF. The chain uses TRBV5-1 and TRBJ2-3; checking the TCRdb D call of TRBD1 is not possible without DNA. This CDR3 spans 15 amino acids. Germline lookup yields CDR1 SGHRS and CDR2 YFSETQ.

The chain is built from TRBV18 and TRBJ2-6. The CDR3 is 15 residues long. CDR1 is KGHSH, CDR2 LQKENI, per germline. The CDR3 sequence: CASSRDISGANVLTF. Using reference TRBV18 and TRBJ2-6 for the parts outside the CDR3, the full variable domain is NAGVMQNPRHLVRRRGQEARLRCSPMKGHSHVYWYRQLPEEGLKFMVYLQKENIIDESGMPKERFSAEFPKEGPSILRIQQVVRGDSAAYFCASSRDISGANVLTFGAGSRLTVL.

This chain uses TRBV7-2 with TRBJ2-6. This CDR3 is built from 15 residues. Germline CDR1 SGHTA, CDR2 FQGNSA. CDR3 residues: CASSLGLSGANVLTF.

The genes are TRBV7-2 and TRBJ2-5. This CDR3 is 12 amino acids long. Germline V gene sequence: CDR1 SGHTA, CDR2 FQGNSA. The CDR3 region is CASSQTTETQYF.

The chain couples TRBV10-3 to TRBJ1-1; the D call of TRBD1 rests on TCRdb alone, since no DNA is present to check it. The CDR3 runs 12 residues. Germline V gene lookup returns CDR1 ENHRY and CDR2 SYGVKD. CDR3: CAIGPDGIEAFF.

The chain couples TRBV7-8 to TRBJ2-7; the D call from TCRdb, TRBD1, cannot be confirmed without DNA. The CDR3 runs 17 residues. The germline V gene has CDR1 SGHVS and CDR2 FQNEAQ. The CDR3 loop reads CASSLLVAGQGMDEQYF.

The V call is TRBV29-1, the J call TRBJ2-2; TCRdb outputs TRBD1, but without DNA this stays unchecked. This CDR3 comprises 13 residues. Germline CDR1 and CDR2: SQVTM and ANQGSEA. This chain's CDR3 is CSGTGGNIGELFF.

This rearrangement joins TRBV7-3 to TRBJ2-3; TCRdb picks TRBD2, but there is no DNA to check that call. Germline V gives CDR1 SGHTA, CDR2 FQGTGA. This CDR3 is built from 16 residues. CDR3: CASSVFGGGSTDTQYF.

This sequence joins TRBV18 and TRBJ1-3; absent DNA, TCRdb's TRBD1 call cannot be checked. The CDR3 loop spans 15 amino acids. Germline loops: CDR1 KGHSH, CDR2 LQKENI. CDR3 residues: CASSPRTGNENTIYF.

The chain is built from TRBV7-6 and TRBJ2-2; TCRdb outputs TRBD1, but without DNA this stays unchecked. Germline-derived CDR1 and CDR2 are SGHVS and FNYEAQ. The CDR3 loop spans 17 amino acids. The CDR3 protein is CASSLQGTAVNTGELFF.

This CDR3 reads CALRQGGETQYF. The chain combines TRBV6-1 with TRBJ2-5; as DNA is missing, the TRBD1 call by TCRdb cannot be tested. The CDR3 is 12 residues long. Germline CDR1 MNHNS, CDR2 SASEGT.

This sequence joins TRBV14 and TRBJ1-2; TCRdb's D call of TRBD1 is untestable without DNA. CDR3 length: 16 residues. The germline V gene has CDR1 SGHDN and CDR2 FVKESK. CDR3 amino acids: CASSRARDSLFGGYTF.

CDR3 amino acids: CAIKPGAGYGYTF. V is TRBV6-2 or TRBV6-3 and J is TRBJ1-2; TCRdb names TRBD1, which stays unverified in the absence of DNA. CDR3 length: 13 residues. Germline V gene lookup returns CDR1 MNHEY and CDR2 SVGEGT.

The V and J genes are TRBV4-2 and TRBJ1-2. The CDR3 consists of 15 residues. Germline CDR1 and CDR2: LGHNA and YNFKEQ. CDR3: CASSHQLRTDYGYTF.

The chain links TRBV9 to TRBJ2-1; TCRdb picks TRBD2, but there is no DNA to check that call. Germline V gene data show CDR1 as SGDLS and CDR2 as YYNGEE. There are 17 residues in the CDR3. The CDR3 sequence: CASSVDRSGGLYNEQFF.

This CDR3 reads CSARSGRAGETQYF. The J gene is TRBJ2-5, the V gene TRBV20-1; TCRdb names TRBD2, which stays unverified in the absence of DNA. Germline V CDR1 and CDR2: DFQATT, SNEGSKA (reference sequence). The CDR3 has 14 amino acids.

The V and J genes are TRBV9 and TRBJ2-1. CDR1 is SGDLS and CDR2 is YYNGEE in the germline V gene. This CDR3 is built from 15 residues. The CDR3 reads CASSVSGRAYNEQFF. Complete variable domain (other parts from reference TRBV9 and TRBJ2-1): DSGVTQTPKHLITATGQRVTLRCSPRSGDLSVYWYQQSLDQGLQFLIQYYNGEERAKGNILERFSAQQFPDLHSELNLSSLELGDSALYFCASSVSGRAYNEQFFGPGTRLTVL.

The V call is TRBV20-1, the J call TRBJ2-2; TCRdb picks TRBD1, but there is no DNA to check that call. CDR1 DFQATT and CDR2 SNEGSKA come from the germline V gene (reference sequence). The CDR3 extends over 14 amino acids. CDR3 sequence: CSATHGGNTGELFF.

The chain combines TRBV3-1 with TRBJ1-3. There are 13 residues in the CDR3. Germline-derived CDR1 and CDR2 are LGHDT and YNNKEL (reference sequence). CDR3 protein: CASSQGAGNTIYF.

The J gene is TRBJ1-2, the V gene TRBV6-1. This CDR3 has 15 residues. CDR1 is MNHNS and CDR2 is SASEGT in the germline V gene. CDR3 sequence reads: CASSSPGPKGNGYTF.